This section outlines one TCR beta chain sequence together with its context. These data belong to a study of blood T cell repertoires in COVID-19. Study-level information: There were acute and convalescent COVID-19 samples, and they came from the United States, Italy and Spain. T cells, B-cell-depleted T cells, or PBMCs provided the cDNA or gDNA that served as material.

Original analysis: Amplifying reference gene primers gave estimates of nucleated cell counts. TCRdb's copy holds only in-frame clones and misses some; the assay was immunoSEQ multiplex PCR. D and trimming were read from the DNA, whereas the V and J calls and clone size are those reported in that table. The table has about 150,000 clones, approximately 91% seen once. This receptor was identified in a woman aged 70-85 years with acute or convalescent COVID-19. The sample was peripheral blood.

This chain's CDR3 is CASSLQGGNSPLHF. The CDR3 bases are TGTGCCAGCAGCTTACAGGGTGGGAATTCACCCCTCCACTTT. The chain is built from TRBV7-9 and TRBJ1-6; D possibly corresponds to TRBD1 (5 bases). The V gene's germline CDR1 is SEHNR and CDR2 FQNEAQ (reference sequence). The CDR3 is 14 amino acids. Between the trimmed V and J ends, which lost 2 bases and 7 bases, there was a span of 9 bases.